A single sample is the source of the 31 T cell receptor beta chains below, sequenced in a study of tumor-infiltrating lymphocytes in primary liver carcinoma. From 400 to 500 ng total RNA, TCR beta cDNA was generated with a primer in the constant region. Three nested multiplex PCR rounds of slightly modified ARM-PCR generated TCR beta libraries. In the first two PCR rounds, TRBV1-TRBV30 forward primers were paired with a C-beta reverse primer, and each round lasted approximately 10 cycles. TCRdb re-called the multiplex PCR reads through MiXCR, storing one row per CDR3 protein. The sample holds about 180,000 distinct CDR3 sequences, about 55% seen once. Researchers drew blood RNA from unsorted whole blood and extracted germline DNA as well. Input material: peripheral blood. These receptors all stem from a man aged 35-49 years with primary liver carcinoma and hepatitis B virus infection.

The V and J genes are TRBV11-2 and TRBJ2-7; 8 bases match TRBD2. The V gene end was trimmed by 6 bases and the J gene end by 8 bases; junction bases not matched to a gene: 24. The V gene's germline CDR1 is SGHAT and CDR2 FQNNGV. There are 18 residues in the CDR3. The CDR3 here is CASRGLTVFSGTSYKQYF. CDR3 coding DNA: TGTGCCAGCAGGGGACTCACGGTTTTTAGCGGGACATCGTACAAGCAGTACTTC.

This clonotype came up many times. The chain combines TRBV11-2 with TRBJ2-7; tentatively, D is TRBD1 or TRBD2 (5 bases each). Germline V CDR1 and CDR2: SGHAT, FQNNGV. This CDR3 region has 15 residues. The ends were cut back, 2 bases at V and 2 bases at J, with 13 bases in the middle. The CDR3 nucleotides are TGTGCCAGCAGCTTATTTGGGGGATTAACCTACGAGCAGTACTTC. Amino acid sequence: CASSLFGGLTYEQYF.

Turning to this clonotype: Relative to the germline gene, one junction end is altered; a read error may explain this. This chain uses TRBV11-1 with TRBJ2-7; D is uncertain. The CDR3 consists of 17 residues. Germline V gives CDR1 SGHAT, CDR2 FQDESV (reference sequence). The CDR3 region has the DNA TGTGCCAGCTGCTTAGGGCCGACGGGTGAAAGCTCCTACGAGCAGTACTTC. This encodes CASCLGPTGESSYEQYF.

The chain joins TRBV12-3 or TRBV12-4 to TRBJ1-4; D ambiguous. With 6 bases removed from V and 6 bases from J, the gap between germline ends came to 17 bases. CDR3 length: 15 residues. The DNA of the CDR3 is TGTGCCAGCAGAGAACCAGTGTCGGGAGATGAAAAACTGTTTTTT. Protein product: CASREPVSGDEKLFF.

Regarding this clonotype: This may be a read error: a much more frequent sequence differs by one nucleotide. The chain combines TRBV11-2 with TRBJ2-7; weak D call: TRBD2 (6 bases). CDR1 is SGHAT and CDR2 is FQNNGV in the germline V gene. The CDR3 is 15 amino acids. The CDR3 DNA follows: TGTGCCAGCAGCCCAGCCTCTAGCGCCGACTACGGGCAGTACTTC. It encodes CASSPASSADYGQYF.

Details on this clonotype: A much larger clone lies a single base off, so this may be a read error. The V call is TRBV11-2, the J call TRBJ2-7; D might be TRBD1 (5 bases). V gave up 5 bases and J gave up 3 bases, with 14 bases separating them. Germline V gives CDR1 SGHAT, CDR2 FQNNGV. The CDR3 is 14 residues long. The chain's CDR3 is CASSARNRSYEQYF. Written as DNA, the CDR3 is TGTGCCAGCAGCGCCCGGAACAGGAGCTACGAGCAGTACTTC.

V is TRBV12-5 and J is TRBJ2-2; D uncertain. V lost 3 bases, J lost 3 bases, and 5 bases lay in between. Per germline, CDR1 LGHNT and CDR2 FRNRAP. The CDR3 runs 13 residues. The CDR3 loop reads CASGLGYTGELFF. The CDR3 DNA sequence: TGTGCTAGTGGTTTAGGATACACCGGGGAGCTGTTTTTT.

This rearrangement joins TRBV4-1 to TRBJ2-5; TRBD1 aligns across 8 bases. V gave up 2 bases and J gave up 0 bases; unmatched junction bases: 11. The CDR3 extends over 18 amino acids. Germline CDR1 MGHRA, CDR2 YSYEKL. CDR3 in DNA: TGCGCCAGCAGCCAACGACCGGGAGACAGGGGTTACCAAGAGACCCAGTACTTC. Residues: CASSQRPGDRGYQETQYF.

In regard to this clonotype: This could be a read error, since a much larger clone is one nucleotide away. The V gene is TRBV11-2, the J gene TRBJ1-5; 7 bases agree with TRBD1. Per the germline V gene, CDR1 is SGHAT and CDR2 is FQNNGV. The CDR3 covers 15 residues. CDR3 region: CVSSLETGSNQPQHF. The CDR3 DNA follows: TGTGTCAGCAGCTTAGAGACAGGGAGCAATCAGCCCCAGCATTTT. Together with reference TRBV11-2 and TRBJ1-5, the CDR3 gives the full variable domain: EAGVAQSPRYKIIEKRQSVAFWCNPISGHATLYWYQQILGQGPKLLIQFQNNGVVDDSQLPKDRFSAERLKGVDSTLKIQPAKLEDSAVYLCVSSLETGSNQPQHFGDGTRLSIL.

A word on this clonotype: A read error is likely, as this CDR3 ends without the conserved phenylalanine or tryptophan. It is unclear where the CDR3 begins or ends on the DNA, so no DNA is shown, and the CDR3 is as TCRdb lists it. The chain is built from TRBV29-1 and TRBJ1-1; TRBD1, the table's D call, lacks a check against the DNA. The CDR3 extends over 10 residues, inclusive of both ends. The V gene's germline CDR1 is SQVTM and CDR2 ANQGSEA. The CDR3 is CSVDRAVLML.

Concerning this clonotype: A much larger clonotype is one base distant, so this may be a read error. The gene calls are TRBV29-1 and TRBJ2-7, with TRBD2 matching 9 bases. Trimming took 4 bases from V and 2 from J; bases not matched to a gene: 15. CDR3 length equals 17 residues. Germline V lookup: CDR1 SQVTM, CDR2 ANQGSEA. Here the CDR3 reads CSVARGTSWRRAYEQYF. In nucleotides, the CDR3 is TGCAGCGTTGCAAGGGGGACTAGCTGGAGAAGGGCCTACGAGCAGTACTTC.

For this clonotype: A much larger clone is a single base away; this may be a read error. The V and J genes are TRBV12-3 or TRBV12-4 and TRBJ1-2; a possible D gene is TRBD1 (6 bases). The CDR3 loop spans 14 amino acids. CDR3 region: CVSSLRGALYGYTF. The CDR3 bases are TGTGTCAGCAGTTTAAGGGGGGCCCTCTATGGCTACACCTTC.

The chain links TRBV28 to TRBJ2-7; a weak D match, TRBD1 (8 bases). The length of the CDR3 is 13 residues. From germline, CDR1 is MDHEN and CDR2 SYDVKM. V lost 5 bases, J lost 7 bases, and 15 bases lay in between. The CDR3 region is CASSQGAGREQYF. The CDR3 DNA follows: TGTGCCAGCAGTCAGGGGGCCGGGAGGGAGCAGTACTTC. The full variable domain, rest sourced from reference TRBV28 and TRBJ2-7, is DVKVTQSSRYLVKRTGEKVFLECVQDMDHENMFWYRQDPGLGLRLIYFSYDVKMKEKGDIPEGYSVSREKKERFSLILESASTNQTSMYLCASSQGAGREQYFGPGTRLTVT.

The gene calls are TRBV6-1 and TRBJ1-5; D is possibly TRBD1 (6 bases). The CDR3 runs 14 residues. Germline V lookup: CDR1 MNHNS, CDR2 SASEGT. V gave up 2 bases and J gave up 4 bases, with 9 bases separating them. The CDR3: CASSERGVNQPQHF. CDR3 DNA sequence: TGTGCCAGCAGTGAAAGGGGGGTGAATCAGCCCCAGCATTTT.

About this clonotype itself: Given a much more abundant clone one base away, this may be a read error. The chain joins TRBV6-5 to TRBJ2-4; 8 nucleotides align to TRBD2. With 4 bases clipped from V and 0 bases from J, the junction kept 14 bases outside the gene matches. The germline CDR1 and CDR2 sequences are MNHEY and SVGAGI. The CDR3 sequence is 19 residues long. CDR3 protein: CASSSLPTSEGGAKNIQYF. CDR3 nucleotides: TGTGCCAGCAGTTCCCTACCGACTAGCGAAGGGGGAGCCAAAAACATTCAGTACTTC.

This clonotype has only one observation. J is TRBJ2-5 and V is TRBV11-2; a possible D gene is TRBD1 (5 bases). The germline gives CDR1 SGHAT, CDR2 FQNNGV. There are 15 residues in the CDR3. V was cut by 5 bases and J by 3 bases, with 16 bases left in between. The CDR3 reads CASSPQGIEEETQYF. DNA for the CDR3: TGTGCCAGCAGCCCTCAGGGCATAGAGGAAGAGACCCAGTACTTC. The variable domain in full, completed from reference TRBV11-2 and TRBJ2-5, reads EAGVAQSPRYKIIEKRQSVAFWCNPISGHATLYWYQQILGQGPKLLIQFQNNGVVDDSQLPKDRFSAERLKGVDSTLKIQPAKLEDSAVYLCASSPQGIEEETQYFGPGTRLLVL.

Of note for this clonotype: The CDR3 does not end in the conserved phenylalanine or tryptophan, so this is likely a read error. The CDR3 reads CASRTGGGNAEAFV. CDR3 in DNA: TGTGCCAGCAGGACAGGGGGAGGTAACGCTGAAGCTTTCGTT. This chain links TRBV6-6 with TRBJ1-1, with 9 bases that match TRBD1. Germline V CDR1 and CDR2: MNHNY, SVGAGI (reference sequence). The CDR3 covers 14 residues. V lost 6 bases, J lost 6 bases, and 8 bases stayed unmatched.

With respect to this clonotype: Its ends do not fully match the called genes, so a read error is possible. The V gene is TRBV11-2, the J gene TRBJ2-7, with 12 bases identical to TRBD2. The CDR3 extends over 15 amino acids. Per germline, CDR1 SGHAT and CDR2 FQNNGV. In DNA, the CDR3 is TGCGCCAGCAGCTTACTAGCGGGAGGACCGAACGAGCAGTACTTC. Its translation is CASSLLAGGPNEQYF.

To note about this clonotype: This may arise from a read error, as a much more abundant clone is one base away. Here the CDR3 omits its conserved ending phenylalanine or tryptophan, so a read error is the likely source. The CDR3 sequence is CSVAPGGEQYL. The CDR3 DNA follows: TGCAGCGTCGCCCCGGGTGGGGAGCAGTACCTC. The chain uses TRBV29-1 and TRBJ2-7; D unresolved. The V and J ends lost 6 bases and 7 bases respectively, with 13 bases between them. Germline V CDR1 and CDR2: SQVTM, ANQGSEA. The CDR3 loop spans 11 amino acids.

The chain links TRBV24-1 to TRBJ2-1; D not certain. Trimming removed 5 bases from V and 10 bases from J, with 14 bases in between. This CDR3 is built from 13 residues. Germline V CDR1 and CDR2: KGHDR, SFDVKD. DNA for the CDR3: TGTGCCACCAGTGTTTACTTCAGCGAGGAGCAGTTCTTC. Its translation is CATSVYFSEEQFF.

This clonotype was observed at least ten times. V gene TRBV6-5 combines with J gene TRBJ1-5, with TRBD1 matching 7 bases. The CDR3 covers 15 residues. Unmatched junction bases numbered 8, after V lost 6 bases and J lost 3 bases. CDR1 is MNHEY, CDR2 SVGAGI, per germline. CDR3 DNA sequence: TGTGCCAGCAGCAGGACAGGAGAATACAATCAGCCCCAGCATTTT. It is translated as CASSRTGEYNQPQHF.

With respect to this clonotype: The junction and the germline gene differ at one end; a read error may be behind it. This sequence joins TRBV11-2 and TRBJ2-3; D is uncertain. The germline V gene has CDR1 SGHAT and CDR2 FQNNGV. CDR3 length: 14 amino acids. The CDR3 DNA follows: TGTGCTAGCAGCTTAGATCCTGGGTGGGGTACGCAGTATTTT. Its protein is CASSLDPGWGTQYF. The whole variable domain, remainder taken from reference TRBV11-2 and TRBJ2-3, is EAGVAQSPRYKIIEKRQSVAFWCNPISGHATLYWYQQILGQGPKLLIQFQNNGVVDDSQLPKDRFSAERLKGVDSTLKIQPAKLEDSAVYLCASSLDPGWGTQYFGPGTRLTVL.

Comment on this clonotype: This sequence may be a read error, since a much larger clone differs from it by one base. The conserved phenylalanine or tryptophan normally closing the CDR3 is absent here, so this likely arose from a read error. The V gene is TRBV11-2, the J gene TRBJ2-3; 10 bases fit TRBD2. Losses at the gene ends were 5 bases for V and 5 bases for J; bases not matched to a gene: 7. CDR1 is SGHAT and CDR2 is FQNNGV in the germline V gene. The CDR3 sequence is 15 residues long. The CDR3 sequence is CASSPLAGVRDTQYS. The CDR3 region has the DNA TGTGCCAGCAGCCCCCTAGCGGGAGTTAGAGATACGCAGTATTCT.

There are a few counts of this clonotype. This sequence joins TRBV10-3 and TRBJ2-7, with 10 bases aligning to TRBD1. This CDR3 has 16 amino acids. Germline trimming cut 0 bases from V and 0 bases from J; bases unmatched to any gene: 2. Germline-derived CDR1 and CDR2 are ENHRY and SYGVKD. CDR3 amino acids: CAISESGQGSSYEQYF. As DNA, the CDR3 is TGTGCCATCAGTGAGTCGGGACAGGGGAGCTCCTACGAGCAGTACTTC.

Note on this clonotype: A single base separates this from a much larger clone, so it may be a read error. The rearrangement joins TRBV29-1 to TRBJ2-7; D may be TRBD1 (6 bases). Germline CDR1 and CDR2: SQVTM and ANQGSEA. The CDR3 runs to 13 residues. The CDR3 coding sequence is TGCAGCGCCAACAATGAGGACAGCTACGAGCAGCACTTC. Amino acids: CSANNEDSYEQHF.

This chain uses TRBV4-1 with TRBJ1-6; D is ambiguous. This CDR3 has 16 amino acids. Trimming took off 0 bases at V and 7 bases at J, with 13 bases between the two ends. The germline CDR1 and CDR2 sequences are MGHRA and YSYEKL. Here the CDR3 reads CASSQDPSPANSPLHF. The CDR3 coding sequence is TGCGCCAGCAGCCAAGATCCCTCCCCTGCCAATTCACCCCTCCACTTT.

Remarks on this clonotype: Without the conserved terminal phenylalanine or tryptophan, this CDR3 likely stems from a read error. The chain carries TRBV11-2 and TRBJ2-1; TRBD2 matches at 11 bases. Germline V CDR1 and CDR2: SGHAT, FQNNGV. The CDR3 runs 18 residues. The V segment lost 5 bases and the J segment 0 bases; nucleotides outside the gene matches: 9. The CDR3 protein is CASSLRLAGYSSYNEQFL. CDR3 sequence (DNA): TGTGCCAGCAGCCTACGACTAGCGGGATATAGCTCCTACAATGAGCAGTTCCTC.

In its sample, this clonotype was seen a few times. The chain recombines TRBV29-1 with TRBJ2-1; D remains ambiguous. The CDR3 runs to 12 residues. Germline CDR1 SQVTM, CDR2 ANQGSEA. The germline V and J ends were trimmed by 3 bases and 4 bases, with 7 bases remaining between them. CDR3 region: CSVDYPYNEQFF. In DNA form, the CDR3 reads TGCAGCGTTGACTACCCATACAATGAGCAGTTCTTC.

This clonotype was detected a few times. The chain carries TRBV29-1 and TRBJ2-2; D remains ambiguous. Germline V gene data show CDR1 as SQVTM and CDR2 as ANQGSEA. This CDR3 is 13 amino acids long. Trimming removed 0 bases at V and 3 bases at J, with 5 bases between. Written as DNA, the CDR3 is TGCAGCGTTGAAGATAGGGACACCGGGGAGCTGTTTTTT. This encodes CSVEDRDTGELFF.

This clonotype was detected many times. The junction shows a germline mismatch at one end, possibly a read error. The chain joins TRBV11-2 to TRBJ2-7; possibly TRBD1 or TRBD2 for D (5 bases each). In germline, CDR1 is SGHAT, CDR2 FQNNGV. The CDR3 has 15 amino acids. CDR3 sequence reads: CASSPEGRTTYERYF. CDR3 DNA: TGTGCCAGCAGCCCAGAGGGGCGTACCACCTACGAGCGGTACTTC.

The rearrangement joins TRBV6-5 to TRBJ1-1; TRBD1 might be the D (5 bases). The CDR3 runs 15 residues. Germline CDR1 is MNHEY and CDR2 is SVGAGI. V lost 7 bases and J 7 bases, leaving 22 bases between the germline ends. The CDR3 reads CASKIQGGVMVEAFF. The CDR3 DNA reads TGTGCCAGCAAGATCCAGGGAGGGGTCATGGTTGAAGCTTTCTTT.